The 20 T cell receptor beta chains given below trace back to one sample, sequenced in a study of T cells in Graves' hyperthyroidism and ophthalmopathy (dated by TCRdb to between 2018 and 2020). The library was generated by multiplex PCR. Data came from an Illumina HiSeq 2000. TCR beta CDR3 regions were amplified from RNA transcripts. For the first round of RT-PCR on the TCR CDR3, the HTBI primer set was used together with the Qiagen OneStep RT-PCR kit. TCRdb's own reprocessing of the public reads used fastp at Q25 and MiXCR and kept productive beta chains. A single entry per CDR3 protein holds the most common genes and DNA from its merged rows. This sample lists a few hundred thousand distinct CDR3 sequences; 15% to 18% were detected once. Roughly 8% of the sample lies in the top ten. Sequencing was performed on blood. The receptors were sampled from a young woman with Graves' hyperthyroidism.

The J gene is TRBJ1-4, the V gene TRBV7-2; TRBD1 might be the D (5 bases). This CDR3 has 15 amino acids. V lost 5 bases and J lost 2, with 12 bases in between. Germline CDR1 reads SGHTA; CDR2 reads FQGNSA. The CDR3 coding sequence is TGTGCCAGCAGCGGGGAGGGGTCCACTAATGAAAAACTGTTTTTT. Amino acids: CASSGEGSTNEKLFF.

This clonotype was observed many times. V and J are TRBV7-9 and TRBJ2-7, with no clear D. The V gene lost 1 base and the J gene lost 3 bases, with 7 bases spanning the gap. The CDR3 has 13 amino acids. Per the germline V gene, CDR1 is SEHNR and CDR2 is FQNEAQ (reference sequence). This CDR3 reads CASSLGLDYEQYF. The CDR3 bases are TGTGCCAGCAGCTTAGGCCTAGACTACGAGCAGTACTTC. Based on the CDR3 plus reference TRBV7-9 and TRBJ2-7, the full variable domain is DTGVSQNPRHKITKRGQNVTFRCDPISEHNRLYWYRQTLGQGPEFLTYFQNEAQLEKSRLLSDRFSAERPKGSFSTLEIQRTEQGDSAMYLCASSLGLDYEQYFGPGTRLTVT.

V is TRBV7-2 and J is TRBJ2-7; D is possibly TRBD2 (5 bases). The CDR3 consists of 15 residues. Germline lookup yields CDR1 SGHTA and CDR2 FQGNSA. V was trimmed by 5 bases and J by 1 base, leaving 15 bases between them. CDR3 sequence: CASSPRGSESYEQYF. CDR3 coding DNA: TGTGCCAGCAGCCCTCGGGGTAGCGAATCCTACGAGCAGTACTTC.

This clonotype appeared a few times. V and J are TRBV6-2 or TRBV6-3 and TRBJ1-4; D possibly corresponds to TRBD1 (6 bases). Looked up from germline, CDR1 is MNHEY and CDR2 is SVGEGT. Trimming left V 5 bases short and J 7 bases short, with 14 bases between. The CDR3 has 14 amino acids. CDR3 DNA: TGTGCCAGCAGTCCCAGGGGCCTGAGTGAAAAACTGTTTTTT. This sequence encodes CASSPRGLSEKLFF.

This clonotype has at least ten counts. The rearrangement joins TRBV2 to TRBJ2-7; D might be TRBD2 (5 bases). Germline V gene sequence: CDR1 SNHLY, CDR2 FYNNEI. The CDR3 has 12 amino acids. Trimming removed 6 bases at V and 5 bases at J, with 11 bases between. CDR3 bases: TGTGCCAGCAGGTCCACCGGGGACGAGCAGTACTTC. Its protein product is CASRSTGDEQYF.

This clonotype was counted many times. This sequence joins TRBV11-1 and TRBJ2-5, with a weak D call TRBD1 (6 bases). The CDR3 has 13 residues. The germline V gene has CDR1 SGHAT and CDR2 FQDESV (reference sequence). V lost 1 base and J lost 7, with 10 bases in between. This chain's CDR3 is CASSLVLGATQYF. The CDR3 DNA is TGTGCCAGCAGCTTAGTGCTGGGGGCGACCCAGTACTTC.

This clonotype occurred many times. The CDR3 coding sequence is TGTGCCAGCAGCCCCAGGCGGGGGGCTCAAGAGACCCAGTACTTC. Encoded protein: CASSPRRGAQETQYF. The chain couples TRBV7-3 to TRBJ2-5; TRBD2 agrees at 8 bases. Germline V gene data show CDR1 as SGHTA and CDR2 as FQGTGA. V shed 5 bases and J 2 bases; nucleotides not matched to a gene: 7. This CDR3 has 15 residues.

This clonotype has just a few counts. The rearrangement uses TRBV30 and TRBJ2-3, with D hard to call. The length of the CDR3 is 11 residues. The germline V gene has CDR1 GTSNPN and CDR2 SVGIG (reference sequence). V lost 4 bases and J lost 0, with 2 bases in between. CDR3 loop: CAWTSTDTQYF. CDR3 DNA sequence: TGTGCCTGGACGAGCACAGATACGCAGTATTTT.

This clonotype appeared many times. CDR3 nucleotide sequence: TGTGCCAGCAGTGAAGAGGCGGGACCTTACAATGAGCAGTTCTTC. Translating gives CASSEEAGPYNEQFF. This rearrangement joins TRBV2 to TRBJ2-1, with a possible D match to TRBD2 (6 bases). The CDR3 runs to 15 residues. The germline V and J ends were trimmed by 1 base and 4 bases, with 11 bases remaining between them. Germline CDR1 SNHLY, CDR2 FYNNEI.

To note about this clonotype: This could be a read error, since a much larger clone is one nucleotide away. The chain links TRBV12-3 or TRBV12-4 to TRBJ1-1; the D gene is possibly TRBD1 (6 bases). There are 15 residues in the CDR3. Between the trimmed V and J ends, which lost 6 bases and 4 bases, there was a span of 18 bases. In nucleotides, the CDR3 is TGTGCCAGCAGCCAATGGGGACAATTAAGCACTGAAGCTTTCTTT. Residues: CASSQWGQLSTEAFF.

This chain connects TRBV6-2 or TRBV6-3 to TRBJ2-5, with D perhaps matching TRBD2 (6 bases). Trimming left V 6 bases short and J 3 bases short, with 11 bases between. The length of the CDR3 is 13 residues. CDR1 and CDR2 (germline): MNHEY, SVGEGT. This chain's CDR3 is CASRIPSEETQYF. DNA for the CDR3: TGTGCCAGCAGGATACCTAGCGAAGAGACCCAGTACTTC.

This clonotype has only a few counts. A much larger clone lies one base from this, so it may be a read error. The chain employs TRBV18 and TRBJ2-3, with D possibly matching TRBD2 (6 bases). Germline V gives CDR1 KGHSH, CDR2 LQKENI. CDR3 size: 16 residues. This CDR3 reads CASSRSGATSTDTRYF. The CDR3 DNA reads TGTGCCAGCTCACGATCGGGCGCTACTAGCACAGATACGCGGTATTTT.

A few counts support this clonotype. The rearrangement joins TRBV19 to TRBJ2-7; 8 positions agree with TRBD1. V trimming: 3 bases; J trimming: 2 bases; junction bases outside the gene matches: 6. This CDR3 contains 15 residues. The germline CDR1 and CDR2 sequences are LNHDA and SQIVND (reference sequence). Written as DNA, the CDR3 is TGTGCCAGTAGTATCCGGGGGACAGGAGCCTACGAGCAGTACTTC. As protein: CASSIRGTGAYEQYF.

The V and J genes are TRBV20-1 and TRBJ1-5; tentative D call: TRBD1 (5 bases). Germline V CDR1 and CDR2: DFQATT, SNEGSKA (reference sequence). CDR3 length: 13 amino acids. The V and J ends lost 2 bases and 6 bases respectively, with 11 bases between them. CDR3 amino acids: CSARQGLGQPQHF. For the CDR3, the DNA is TGCAGTGCTAGACAGGGTCTGGGTCAGCCCCAGCATTTT.

This clonotype was counted ten times or more. This chain joins TRBV7-2 and TRBJ2-7, with 9 nucleotides matching TRBD2. V shed 1 base, J shed 2 bases, and the junction held 6 bases outside the gene matches. Germline-derived CDR1 and CDR2 are SGHTA and FQGNSA. The CDR3 sequence is 16 residues long. The CDR3 loop reads CASSLGASGTTYEQYF. The CDR3 DNA reads TGTGCCAGCAGCTTAGGAGCTAGCGGGACTACCTACGAGCAGTACTTC.

The rearrangement uses TRBV28 and TRBJ1-5; D is uncertain. Per germline, CDR1 MDHEN and CDR2 SYDVKM. The CDR3 loop spans 15 amino acids. V was shortened by 2 bases and J by 0 bases, with 8 bases between the two germline ends. CDR3 sequence: CASSLPRHSNQPQHF. In nucleotides, the CDR3 is TGTGCCAGCAGTTTACCGCGTCATAGCAATCAGCCCCAGCATTTT.

The table lists this clonotype with many counts. The chain uses TRBV7-9 and TRBJ2-7, with a tentative D call TRBD2 (7 bases). CDR1 SEHNR and CDR2 FQNEAQ come from the germline V gene (reference sequence). V lost 4 bases to trimming and J lost 3 bases, with 13 bases between them. CDR3 length: 14 amino acids. CDR3 nucleotide sequence: TGTGCCAGCAGCTGGGAGGGACATAACTACGAGCAGTACTTC. This translates into CASSWEGHNYEQYF.

This clonotype was recorded many times. This chain joins TRBV6-1 and TRBJ2-7; weak D call: TRBD2 (6 bases). Germline-derived CDR1 and CDR2 are MNHNS and SASEGT. CDR3 length: 15 amino acids. V gave up 6 bases and J gave up 5 bases, with 20 bases separating them. Here the CDR3 DNA reads TGTGCCAGCAGCCGAAAGGCGCGGGACGGCAACGAGCAGTACTTC. This codes for CASSRKARDGNEQYF.

This clonotype has at least ten counts. This chain links TRBV18 with TRBJ2-1; 7 bases agree with TRBD1. V shed 5 bases and J 4 bases; nucleotides not matched to a gene: 5. Germline CDR1 and CDR2: KGHSH and LQKENI. This CDR3 is built from 14 residues. The CDR3 nucleotides read TGTGCCAGCTCAACAGGGGCCGGGTACAATGAGCAGTTCTTC. Translating gives CASSTGAGYNEQFF.

This clonotype was recorded at least ten times. V and J are TRBV5-1 and TRBJ1-5; D unresolved. The CDR3 runs to 13 residues. Trimming left V 2 bases short and J 5 bases short, with 8 bases between. Germline assignment: CDR1 SGHRS and CDR2 YFSETQ. CDR3 nucleotides: TGCGCCAGCAGCTTTGACGGGGATCAGCCCCAGCATTTT. Translated: CASSFDGDQPQHF.